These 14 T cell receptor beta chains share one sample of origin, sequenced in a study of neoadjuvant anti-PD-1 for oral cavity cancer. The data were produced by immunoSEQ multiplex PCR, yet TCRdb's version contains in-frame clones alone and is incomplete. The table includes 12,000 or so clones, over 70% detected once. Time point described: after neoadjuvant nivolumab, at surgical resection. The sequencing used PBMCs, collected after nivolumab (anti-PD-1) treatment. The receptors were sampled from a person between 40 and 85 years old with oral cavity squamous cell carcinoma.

The CDR3 nucleotides read TGTGCCAGCAGCCAAGCGGGTACCACTGAAGCTTTCTTT. It encodes CASSQAGTTEAFF. This rearrangement joins TRBV7-9 to TRBJ1-1; D not resolved. Germline loops: CDR1 SEHNR, CDR2 FQNEAQ (reference sequence). The CDR3 runs to 13 residues. V shed 5 bases and J shed 4 bases, with 11 bases lying between them.

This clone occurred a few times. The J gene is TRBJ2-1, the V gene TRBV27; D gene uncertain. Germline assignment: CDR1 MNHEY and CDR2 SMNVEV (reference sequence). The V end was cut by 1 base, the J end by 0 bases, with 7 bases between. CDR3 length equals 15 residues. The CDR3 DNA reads TGTGCCAGCAGTTTATGGGATTTCTCCTACAATGAGCAGTTCTTC. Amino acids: CASSLWDFSYNEQFF.

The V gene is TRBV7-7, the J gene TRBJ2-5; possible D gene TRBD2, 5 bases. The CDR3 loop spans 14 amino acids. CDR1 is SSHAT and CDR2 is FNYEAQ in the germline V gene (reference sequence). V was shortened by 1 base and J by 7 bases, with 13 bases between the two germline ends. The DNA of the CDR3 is TGTGCCAGCAGCTTAGTCGGCATCGGAGGGACCCAGTACTTC. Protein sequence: CASSLVGIGGTQYF.

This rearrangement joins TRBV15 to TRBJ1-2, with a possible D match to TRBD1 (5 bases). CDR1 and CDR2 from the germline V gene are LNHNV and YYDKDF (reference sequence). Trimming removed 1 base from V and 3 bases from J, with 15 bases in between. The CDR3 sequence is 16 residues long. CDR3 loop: CATSRAGDLIYYGYTF. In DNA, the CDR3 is TGTGCCACCAGCAGAGCGGGGGACCTAATATACTATGGCTACACCTTC.

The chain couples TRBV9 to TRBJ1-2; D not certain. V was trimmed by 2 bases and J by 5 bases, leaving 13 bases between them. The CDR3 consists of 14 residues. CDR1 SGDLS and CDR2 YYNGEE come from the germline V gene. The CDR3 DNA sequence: TGTGCCAGCAGCGTCGACGTTTTTGAGTATGGCTACACCTTC. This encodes CASSVDVFEYGYTF.

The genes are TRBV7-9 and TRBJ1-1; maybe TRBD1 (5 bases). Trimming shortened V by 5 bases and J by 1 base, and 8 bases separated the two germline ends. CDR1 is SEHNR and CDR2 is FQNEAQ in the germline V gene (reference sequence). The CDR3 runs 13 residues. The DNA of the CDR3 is TGTGCCAGCAGCAATACAGGGAACACTGAAGCTTTCTTT. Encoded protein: CASSNTGNTEAFF. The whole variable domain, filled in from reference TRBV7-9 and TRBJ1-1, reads DTGVSQNPRHKITKRGQNVTFRCDPISEHNRLYWYRQTLGQGPEFLTYFQNEAQLEKSRLLSDRFSAERPKGSFSTLEIQRTEQGDSAMYLCASSNTGNTEAFFGQGTRLTVV.

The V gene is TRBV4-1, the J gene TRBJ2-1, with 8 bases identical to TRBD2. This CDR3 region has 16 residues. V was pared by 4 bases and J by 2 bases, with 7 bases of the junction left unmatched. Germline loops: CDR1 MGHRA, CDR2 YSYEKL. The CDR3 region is CASSPGRGYTYNEQFF. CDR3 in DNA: TGCGCCAGCAGCCCCGGGAGGGGATACACCTACAATGAGCAGTTCTTC.

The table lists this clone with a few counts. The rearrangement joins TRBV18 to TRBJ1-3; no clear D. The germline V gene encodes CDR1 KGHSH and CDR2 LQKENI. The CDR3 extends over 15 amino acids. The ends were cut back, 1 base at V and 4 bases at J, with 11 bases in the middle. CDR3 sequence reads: CASSPQEQAGNTIYF. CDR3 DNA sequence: TGTGCCAGCTCACCACAGGAACAAGCCGGAAACACCATATATTTT.

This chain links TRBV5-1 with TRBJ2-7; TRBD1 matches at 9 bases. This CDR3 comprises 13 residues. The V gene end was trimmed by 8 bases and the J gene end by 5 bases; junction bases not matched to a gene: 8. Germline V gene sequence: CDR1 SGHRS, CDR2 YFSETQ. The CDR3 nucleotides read TGCGCCAGTTACGGGACAGGGAGCCACGAGCAGTACTTC. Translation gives CASYGTGSHEQYF.

The CDR3, as DNA: TGCAGTGCTAGACAGAACACTGAAGCTTTCTTT. Encoded protein: CSARQNTEAFF. J is TRBJ1-1 and V is TRBV20-1; D gene unclear. CDR3 length: 11 residues. V gave up 2 bases and J gave up 1 base, with 2 bases separating them. Germline V gene sequence: CDR1 DFQATT, CDR2 SNEGSKA (reference sequence).

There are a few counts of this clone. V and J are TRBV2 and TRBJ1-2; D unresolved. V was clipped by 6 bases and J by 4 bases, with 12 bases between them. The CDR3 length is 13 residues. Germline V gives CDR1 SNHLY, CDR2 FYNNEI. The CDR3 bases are TGTGCCAGCAGCGCCGCCAGCAGCTATGGCTACACCTTC. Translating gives CASSAASSYGYTF.

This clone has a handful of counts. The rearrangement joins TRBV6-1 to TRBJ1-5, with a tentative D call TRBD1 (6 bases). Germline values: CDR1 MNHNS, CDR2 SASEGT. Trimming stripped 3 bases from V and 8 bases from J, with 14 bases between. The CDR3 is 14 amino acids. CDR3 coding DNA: TGTGCCAGCAGTGACCCAGGGGTATTAGAGCCCCAGCATTTT. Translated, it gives CASSDPGVLEPQHF.

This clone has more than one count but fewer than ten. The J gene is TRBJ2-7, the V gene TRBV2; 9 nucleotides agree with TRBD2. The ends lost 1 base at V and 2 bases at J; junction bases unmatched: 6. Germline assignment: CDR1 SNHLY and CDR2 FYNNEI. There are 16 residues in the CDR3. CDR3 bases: TGTGCCAGCAGTGAAGTATGGGTAGCGGGAGCCTACGAGCAGTACTTC. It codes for CASSEVWVAGAYEQYF. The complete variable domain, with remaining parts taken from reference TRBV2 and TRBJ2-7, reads EPEVTQTPSHQVTQMGQEVILRCVPISNHLYFYWYRQILGQKVEFLVSFYNNEISEKSEIFDDQFSVERPDGSNFTLKIRSTKLEDSAMYFCASSEVWVAGAYEQYFGPGTRLTVT.

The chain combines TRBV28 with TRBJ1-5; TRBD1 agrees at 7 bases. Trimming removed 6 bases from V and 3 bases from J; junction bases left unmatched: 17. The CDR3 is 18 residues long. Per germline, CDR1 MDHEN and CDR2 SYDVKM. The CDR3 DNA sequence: TGTGCCAGCAGCCAAATGGGATTAGGGACAGCTCTCAATCAGCCCCAGCATTTT. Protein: CASSQMGLGTALNQPQHF.